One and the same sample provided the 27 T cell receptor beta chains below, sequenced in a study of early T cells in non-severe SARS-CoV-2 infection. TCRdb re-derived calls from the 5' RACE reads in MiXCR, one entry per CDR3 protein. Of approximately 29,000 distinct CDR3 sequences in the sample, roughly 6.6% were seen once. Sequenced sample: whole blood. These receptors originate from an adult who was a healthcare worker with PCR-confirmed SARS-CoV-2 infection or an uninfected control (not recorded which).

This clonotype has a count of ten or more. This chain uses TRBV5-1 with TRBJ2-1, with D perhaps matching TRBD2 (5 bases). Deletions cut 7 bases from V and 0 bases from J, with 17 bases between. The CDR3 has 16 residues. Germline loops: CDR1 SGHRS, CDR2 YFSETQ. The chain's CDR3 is CASGGKTLSSYNEQFF. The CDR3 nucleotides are TGCGCCAGCGGAGGTAAAACGCTAAGCTCCTACAATGAGCAGTTCTTC.

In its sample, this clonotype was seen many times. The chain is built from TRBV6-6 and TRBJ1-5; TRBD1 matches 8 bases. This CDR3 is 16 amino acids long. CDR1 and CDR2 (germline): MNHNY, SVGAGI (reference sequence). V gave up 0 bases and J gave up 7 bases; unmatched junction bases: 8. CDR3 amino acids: CASSYSLTGARQPQHF. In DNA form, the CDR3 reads TGTGCCAGCAGTTACTCTCTGACAGGGGCACGGCAGCCCCAGCATTTT.

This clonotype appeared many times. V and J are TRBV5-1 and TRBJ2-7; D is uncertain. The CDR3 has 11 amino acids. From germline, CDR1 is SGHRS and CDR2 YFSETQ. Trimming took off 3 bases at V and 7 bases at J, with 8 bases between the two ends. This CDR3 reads CASSSLGEQYF. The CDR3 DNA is TGCGCCAGCAGCTCCCTCGGGGAGCAGTACTTC.

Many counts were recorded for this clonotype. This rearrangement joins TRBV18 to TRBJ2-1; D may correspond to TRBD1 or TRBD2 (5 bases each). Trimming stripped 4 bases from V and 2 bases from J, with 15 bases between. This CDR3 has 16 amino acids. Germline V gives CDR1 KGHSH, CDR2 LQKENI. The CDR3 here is CASSQGPTYAYNEQFF. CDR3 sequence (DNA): TGTGCCAGCTCACAGGGACCGACCTACGCCTACAATGAGCAGTTCTTC.

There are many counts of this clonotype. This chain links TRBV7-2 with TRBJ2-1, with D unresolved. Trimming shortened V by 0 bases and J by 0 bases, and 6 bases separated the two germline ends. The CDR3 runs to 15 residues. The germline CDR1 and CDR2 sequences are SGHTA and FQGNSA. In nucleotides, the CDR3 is TGTGCCAGCAGCTTAGCGGGAAGCTCCTACAATGAGCAGTTCTTC. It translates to CASSLAGSSYNEQFF.

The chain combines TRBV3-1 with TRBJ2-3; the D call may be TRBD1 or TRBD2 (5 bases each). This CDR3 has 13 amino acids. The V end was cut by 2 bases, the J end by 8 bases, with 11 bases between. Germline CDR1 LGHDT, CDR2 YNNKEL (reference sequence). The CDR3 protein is CASSQMGPVTQYF. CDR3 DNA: TGTGCCAGCAGCCAAATGGGACCTGTTACGCAGTATTTT.

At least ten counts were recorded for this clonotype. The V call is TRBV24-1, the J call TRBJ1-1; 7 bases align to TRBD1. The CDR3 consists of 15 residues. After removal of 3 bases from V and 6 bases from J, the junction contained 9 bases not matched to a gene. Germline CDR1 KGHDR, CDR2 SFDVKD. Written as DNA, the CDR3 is TGTGCCACCAGTGATGGAGACAGGGTGGTTCCTGAAGCTTTCTTT. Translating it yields CATSDGDRVVPEAFF.

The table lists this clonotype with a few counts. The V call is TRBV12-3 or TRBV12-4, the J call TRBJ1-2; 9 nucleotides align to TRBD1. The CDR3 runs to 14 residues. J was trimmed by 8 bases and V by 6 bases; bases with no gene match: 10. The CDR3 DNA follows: TGTGCCAGCAGGCTTATCGACAGGGGGGAAGGCTACACCTTC. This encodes CASRLIDRGEGYTF.

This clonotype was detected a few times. CDR3 in amino acids: CASSPPTGLYGYTF. In nucleotides, the CDR3 is TGTGCCAGCTCACCACCGACAGGGCTCTATGGCTACACCTTC. The chain joins TRBV18 to TRBJ1-2; 7 nucleotides line up with TRBD1. V was pared by 0 bases and J by 4 bases, with 2 bases of the junction left unmatched. This CDR3 spans 14 amino acids. In germline, CDR1 is KGHSH, CDR2 LQKENI.

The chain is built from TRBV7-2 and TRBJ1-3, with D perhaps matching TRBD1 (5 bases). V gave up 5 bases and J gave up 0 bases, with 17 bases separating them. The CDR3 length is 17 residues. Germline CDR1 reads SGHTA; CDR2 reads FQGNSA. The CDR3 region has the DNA TGTGCCAGCAGCCCAATACGGCGGGGGGTCTCTGGAAACACCATATATTTT. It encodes CASSPIRRGVSGNTIYF.

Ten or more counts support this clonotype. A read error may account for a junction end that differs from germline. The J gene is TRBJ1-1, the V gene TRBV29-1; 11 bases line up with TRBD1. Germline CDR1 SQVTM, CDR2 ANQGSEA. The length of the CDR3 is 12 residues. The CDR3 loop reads CSVDRGQGALLF. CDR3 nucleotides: TGCAGCGTTGACCGTGGACAGGGGGCATTACTCTTC.

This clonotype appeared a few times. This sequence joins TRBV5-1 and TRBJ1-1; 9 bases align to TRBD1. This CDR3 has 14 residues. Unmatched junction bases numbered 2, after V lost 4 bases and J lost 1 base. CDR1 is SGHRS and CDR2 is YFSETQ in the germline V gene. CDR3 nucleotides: TGCGCCAGCAGCACGGGACAGGGGAACACTGAAGCTTTCTTT. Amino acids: CASSTGQGNTEAFF.

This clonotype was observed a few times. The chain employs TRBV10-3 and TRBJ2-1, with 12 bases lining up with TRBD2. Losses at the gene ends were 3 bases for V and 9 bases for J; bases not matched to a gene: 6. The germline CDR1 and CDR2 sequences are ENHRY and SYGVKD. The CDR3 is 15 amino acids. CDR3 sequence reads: CAISDLAGGRGEQFF. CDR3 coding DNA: TGTGCCATCAGTGATCTAGCGGGAGGGCGGGGTGAGCAGTTCTTC.

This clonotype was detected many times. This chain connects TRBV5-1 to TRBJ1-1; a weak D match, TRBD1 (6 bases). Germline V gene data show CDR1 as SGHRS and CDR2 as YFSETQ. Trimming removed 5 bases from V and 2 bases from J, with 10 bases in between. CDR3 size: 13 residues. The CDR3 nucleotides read TGCGCCAGCAGTCGGACAGCCAACACTGAAGCTTTCTTT. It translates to CASSRTANTEAFF.

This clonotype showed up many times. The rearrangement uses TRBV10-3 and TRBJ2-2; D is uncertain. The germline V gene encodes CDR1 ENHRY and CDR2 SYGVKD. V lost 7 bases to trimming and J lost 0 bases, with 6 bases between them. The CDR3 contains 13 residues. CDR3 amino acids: CAIIRTNTGELFF. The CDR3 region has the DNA TGTGCCATCATCCGGACGAACACCGGGGAGCTGTTTTTT.

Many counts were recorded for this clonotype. The CDR3 DNA reads as TGTGCCAGCAGTGAAGCGGCGGGAGTCGATGAGCAGTTCTTC. Residues: CASSEAAGVDEQFF. The J gene is TRBJ2-1, the V gene TRBV6-1, with TRBD2 matching over 7 bases. Germline-derived CDR1 and CDR2 are MNHNS and SASEGT. J gave up 8 bases and V 0 bases, and 4 bases lay outside the gene matches. This CDR3 has 14 amino acids.

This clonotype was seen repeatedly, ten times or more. CDR3 DNA sequence: TGTGCCAGCAGTTATGGGGCTAGCGGGTCTCCCTACGAGCAGTACTTC. This encodes CASSYGASGSPYEQYF. The rearrangement joins TRBV6-5 to TRBJ2-7; 8 bases agree with TRBD2. The CDR3 is made up of 16 amino acids. J gave up 2 bases and V 3 bases, and 9 bases lay outside the gene matches. Germline CDR1 MNHEY, CDR2 SVGAGI.

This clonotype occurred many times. The CDR3 is CSVERQNTEAFF. The CDR3, as DNA: TGCAGCGTTGAAAGGCAGAACACTGAAGCTTTCTTT. The gene calls are TRBV29-1 and TRBJ1-1; D ambiguous. Germline lookup yields CDR1 SQVTM and CDR2 ANQGSEA. The CDR3 sequence is 12 residues long. V lost 2 bases and J lost 1, with 5 bases in between.

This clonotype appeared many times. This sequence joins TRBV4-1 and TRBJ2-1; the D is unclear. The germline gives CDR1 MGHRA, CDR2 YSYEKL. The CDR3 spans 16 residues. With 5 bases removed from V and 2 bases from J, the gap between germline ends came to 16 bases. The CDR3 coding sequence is TGCGCCAGCAGCGCACCTTGGCTCCGACCCTACAATGAGCAGTTCTTC. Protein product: CASSAPWLRPYNEQFF.

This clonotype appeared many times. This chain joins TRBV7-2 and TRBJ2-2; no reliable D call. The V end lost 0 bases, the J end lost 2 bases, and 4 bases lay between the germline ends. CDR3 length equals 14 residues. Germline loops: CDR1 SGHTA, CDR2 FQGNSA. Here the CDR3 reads CASSLAINTGELFF. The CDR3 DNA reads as TGTGCCAGCAGCTTAGCAATTAACACCGGGGAGCTGTTTTTT.

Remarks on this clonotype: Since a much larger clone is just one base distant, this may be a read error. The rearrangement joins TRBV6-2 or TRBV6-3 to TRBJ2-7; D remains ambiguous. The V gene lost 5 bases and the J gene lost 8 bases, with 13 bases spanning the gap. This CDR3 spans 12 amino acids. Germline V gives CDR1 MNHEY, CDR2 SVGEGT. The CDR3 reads CASSRTAFKQYF. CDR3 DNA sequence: TGTGCCAGCAGTCGAACCGCTTTCAAGCAGTACTTC.

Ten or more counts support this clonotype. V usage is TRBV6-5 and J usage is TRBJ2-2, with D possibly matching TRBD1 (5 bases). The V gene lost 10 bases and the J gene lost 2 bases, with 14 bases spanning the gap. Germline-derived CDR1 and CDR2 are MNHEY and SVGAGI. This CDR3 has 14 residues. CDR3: CATRRQGNTGELFF. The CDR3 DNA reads TGTGCCACCCGAAGGCAGGGTAACACCGGGGAGCTGTTTTTT.

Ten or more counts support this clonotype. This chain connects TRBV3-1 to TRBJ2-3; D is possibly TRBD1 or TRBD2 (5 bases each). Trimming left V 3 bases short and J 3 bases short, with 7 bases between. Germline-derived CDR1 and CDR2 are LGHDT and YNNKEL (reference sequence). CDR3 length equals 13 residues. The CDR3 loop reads CASSQGPTDTQYF. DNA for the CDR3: TGTGCCAGCAGCCAGGGACCGACAGATACGCAGTATTTT.

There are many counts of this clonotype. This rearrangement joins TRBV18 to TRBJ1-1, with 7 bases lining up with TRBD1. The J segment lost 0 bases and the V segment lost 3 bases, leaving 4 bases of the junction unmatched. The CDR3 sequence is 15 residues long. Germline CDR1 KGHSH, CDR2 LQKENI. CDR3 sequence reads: CASSPQGGMNTEAFF. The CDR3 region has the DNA TGTGCCAGCTCACCTCAGGGGGGGATGAACACTGAAGCTTTCTTT.

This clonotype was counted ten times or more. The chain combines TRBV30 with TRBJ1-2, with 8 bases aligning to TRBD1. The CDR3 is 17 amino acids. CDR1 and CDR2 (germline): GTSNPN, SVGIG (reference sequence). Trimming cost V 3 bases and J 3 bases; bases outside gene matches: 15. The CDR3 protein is CAWSPLRDRWGYYGYTF. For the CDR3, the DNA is TGTGCCTGGAGCCCTCTCCGGGACAGGTGGGGCTACTATGGCTACACCTTC. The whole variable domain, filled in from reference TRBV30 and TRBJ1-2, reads SQTIHQWPATLVQPVGSPLSLECTVEGTSNPNLYWYRQAAGRGLQLLFYSVGIGQISSEVPQNLSASRPQDRQFILSSKKLLLSDSGFYLCAWSPLRDRWGYYGYTFGSGTRLTVV.

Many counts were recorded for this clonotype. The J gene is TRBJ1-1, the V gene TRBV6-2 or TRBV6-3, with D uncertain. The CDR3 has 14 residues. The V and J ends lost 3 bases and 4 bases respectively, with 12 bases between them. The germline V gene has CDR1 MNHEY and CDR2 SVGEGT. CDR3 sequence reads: CASSYAWAGTEAFF. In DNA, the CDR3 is TGTGCCAGCAGTTATGCGTGGGCTGGCACTGAAGCTTTCTTT.

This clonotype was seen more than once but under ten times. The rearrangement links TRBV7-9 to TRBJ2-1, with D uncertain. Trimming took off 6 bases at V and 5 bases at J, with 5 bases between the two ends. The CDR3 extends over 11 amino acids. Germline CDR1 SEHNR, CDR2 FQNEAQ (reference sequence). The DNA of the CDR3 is TGTGCCAGCAGTTTCAACAATGAGCAGTTCTTC. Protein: CASSFNNEQFF.